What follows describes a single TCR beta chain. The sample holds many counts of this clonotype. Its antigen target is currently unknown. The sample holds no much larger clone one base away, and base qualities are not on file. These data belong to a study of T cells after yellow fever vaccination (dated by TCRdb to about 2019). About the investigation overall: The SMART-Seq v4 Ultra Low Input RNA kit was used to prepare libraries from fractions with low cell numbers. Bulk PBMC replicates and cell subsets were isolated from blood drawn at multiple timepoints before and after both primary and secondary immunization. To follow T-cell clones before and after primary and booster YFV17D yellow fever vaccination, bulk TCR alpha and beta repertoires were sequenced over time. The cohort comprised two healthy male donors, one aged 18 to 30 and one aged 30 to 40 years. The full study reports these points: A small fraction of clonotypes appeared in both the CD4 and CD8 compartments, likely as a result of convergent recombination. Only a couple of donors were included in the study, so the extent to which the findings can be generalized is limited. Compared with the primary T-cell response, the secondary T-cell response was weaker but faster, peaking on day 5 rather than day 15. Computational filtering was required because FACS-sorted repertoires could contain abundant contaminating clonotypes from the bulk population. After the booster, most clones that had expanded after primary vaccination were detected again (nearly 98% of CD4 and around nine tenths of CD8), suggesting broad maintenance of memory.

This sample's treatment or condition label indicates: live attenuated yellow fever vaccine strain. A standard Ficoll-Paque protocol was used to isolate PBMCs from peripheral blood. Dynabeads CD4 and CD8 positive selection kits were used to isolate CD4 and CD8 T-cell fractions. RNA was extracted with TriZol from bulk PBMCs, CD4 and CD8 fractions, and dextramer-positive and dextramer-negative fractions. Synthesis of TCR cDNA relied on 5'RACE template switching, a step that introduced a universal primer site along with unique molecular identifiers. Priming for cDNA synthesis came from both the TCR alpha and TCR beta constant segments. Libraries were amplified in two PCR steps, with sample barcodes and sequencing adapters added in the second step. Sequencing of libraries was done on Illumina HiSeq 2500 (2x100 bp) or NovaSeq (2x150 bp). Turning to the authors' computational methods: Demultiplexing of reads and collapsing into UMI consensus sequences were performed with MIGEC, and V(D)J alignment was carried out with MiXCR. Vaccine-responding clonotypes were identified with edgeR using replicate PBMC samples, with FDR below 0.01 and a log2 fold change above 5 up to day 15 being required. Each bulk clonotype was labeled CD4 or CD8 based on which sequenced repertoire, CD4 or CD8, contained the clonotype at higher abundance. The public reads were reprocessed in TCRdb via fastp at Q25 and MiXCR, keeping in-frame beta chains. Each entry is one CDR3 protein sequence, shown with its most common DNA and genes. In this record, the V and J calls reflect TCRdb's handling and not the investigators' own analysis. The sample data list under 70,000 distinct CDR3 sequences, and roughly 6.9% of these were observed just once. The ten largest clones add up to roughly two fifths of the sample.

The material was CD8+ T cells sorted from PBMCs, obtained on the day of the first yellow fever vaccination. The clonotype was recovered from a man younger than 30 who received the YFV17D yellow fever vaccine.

The CDR3 protein: CAASTGAESTDTQYF. The DNA sequence follows: TGTGCCGCCAGTACCGGGGCAGAAAGCACAGATACGCAGTATTTT. The chain is assembled from TRBV6-1 and TRBJ2-3; the D gene cannot be resolved beyond TRBD1 or TRBD2, each matching 5 bases. Reading from cysteine to phenylalanine, the CDR3 counts 15 amino acids. Only the CDR3 DNA stays, 45 bases, in frame from base 1. V is reduced by 11 bases and J by 0 bases, leaving a spacing of 18 bases between them. The germline V gene provides CDR1 MNHNS and CDR2 SASEGT.